This TCR beta chain was obtained from a study of early T cells in non-severe SARS-CoV-2 infection. The J segment lost 4 bases and the V segment lost 5 bases, leaving 2 bases of the junction unmatched. The CDR3 totals 12 residues. Germline-derived CDR1 and CDR2 are DFQATT and SNEGSKA (reference sequence). A single record per CDR3 protein comes from TCRdb applying MiXCR to the 5' RACE reads. Among roughly 65,000 distinct CDR3 sequences, 9% to 15% were seen once, and the ten largest hold approximately 1.7%. This clonotype was obtained from an adult who was a healthcare worker with PCR-confirmed SARS-CoV-2 infection or an uninfected control (not recorded which). This chain links TRBV20-1 with TRBJ1-3, with 7 bases lining up with TRBD1. The material sequenced was whole blood. CDR3: CSAPGQGNTIYF. CDR3 in DNA: TGCAGTGCTCCGGGACAGGGAAACACCATATATTTT.